Below are 27 T cell receptor beta chains sequenced from a single sample in a study of blood T cell repertoires in COVID-19. The protocol was immunoSEQ multiplex PCR, while the TCRdb copy is restricted to in-frame clones and leaves out a portion. The sample lists some 130,000 clones, under 80% occurring once. Sequenced: peripheral blood. Receptors originate from a man aged 80 or over with acute or convalescent COVID-19.

CDR3 protein: CASRGAQETQYF. The DNA for the CDR3 is TGTGCCAGCAGGGGGGCCCAAGAGACCCAGTACTTC. The rearrangement links TRBV6-6 to TRBJ2-5; perhaps TRBD1 as D (6 bases). This CDR3 contains 12 residues. With 6 bases removed from V and 1 base from J, the gap between germline ends came to 6 bases. Germline assignment: CDR1 MNHNY and CDR2 SVGAGI (reference sequence).

This chain uses TRBV19 with TRBJ2-3; D gene unclear. V was cut by 5 bases and J by 2 bases, with 8 bases left in between. The germline V gene has CDR1 LNHDA and CDR2 SQIVND (reference sequence). This CDR3 region has 13 residues. As DNA, the CDR3 is TGTGCCAGTAGTGGGCAGTCCACAGATACGCAGTATTTT. It translates to CASSGQSTDTQYF. The complete variable domain, with remaining parts taken from reference TRBV19 and TRBJ2-3, reads DGGITQSPKYLFRKEGQNVTLSCEQNLNHDAMYWYRQDPGQGLRLIYYSQIVNDFQKGDIAEGYSVSREKKESFPLTVTSAQKNPTAFYLCASSGQSTDTQYFGPGTRLTVL.

This clone has only one observation. The V and J genes are TRBV11-2 and TRBJ1-3; D might be TRBD1 (5 bases). The CDR3 contains 17 residues. The germline gives CDR1 SGHAT, CDR2 FQNNGV. The germline V and J ends were trimmed by 4 bases and 3 bases, with 19 bases remaining between them. The CDR3 DNA is TGTGCCAGCAGCTCAGGCTTTGGGGCTAGAGGTGGAAACACCATATATTTT. Translated, it gives CASSSGFGARGGNTIYF.

This clone was seen only once. The chain links TRBV9 to TRBJ1-5; 8 bases match TRBD1. Germline assignment: CDR1 SGDLS and CDR2 YYNGEE. Unmatched junction bases numbered 2, after V lost 3 bases and J lost 3 bases. There are 14 residues in the CDR3. The CDR3 DNA reads TGTGCCAGCAGCGCGACAGGGGACAATCAGCCCCAGCATTTT. Its translation is CASSATGDNQPQHF.

This clone was picked up one time. The rearrangement links TRBV6-2 or TRBV6-3 to TRBJ2-3, with 10 nucleotides matching TRBD1. Germline assignment: CDR1 MNHEY and CDR2 SVGEGT. The CDR3 contains 16 residues. V was pared by 0 bases and J by 8 bases, with 8 bases of the junction left unmatched. The CDR3 DNA reads as TGTGCCAGCAGTTACTCCAGGGACAGGGGTGTCGGTACGCAGTATTTT. Translated: CASSYSRDRGVGTQYF.

V usage is TRBV3-1 (or the pseudogene TRBV3-2) and J usage is TRBJ1-5; D gene uncertain. The V end lost 1 base, the J end lost 4 bases, and 8 bases lay between the germline ends. This CDR3 spans 14 amino acids. From germline, CDR1 is LGHDT and CDR2 YNNKEL (reference sequence). The CDR3 nucleotides are TGTGCCAGCAGCCAAGGGGCAGTAAATCAGCCCCAGCATTTT. As protein: CASSQGAVNQPQHF.

The V gene is TRBV6-2 or TRBV6-3, the J gene TRBJ1-2; no reliable D call. Germline values: CDR1 MNHEY, CDR2 SVGEGT. This CDR3 contains 13 residues. V dropped 5 bases and J dropped 3 bases, with 10 bases sitting between them. The CDR3 DNA is TGTGCCAGCAGTAACGGGATATACTATGGCTACACCTTC. Its translation is CASSNGIYYGYTF.

The V and J genes are TRBV5-4 and TRBJ2-2; 7 bases fit TRBD1. This CDR3 comprises 15 residues. Germline-derived CDR1 and CDR2 are SGHNT and YYREEE (reference sequence). With V trimmed by 4 bases and J by 0 bases, 3 bases remained unmatched. The CDR3 protein is CASSLTGTNTGELFF. As DNA, the CDR3 is TGTGCCAGCAGCCTGACAGGGACGAACACCGGGGAGCTGTTTTTT. The full variable domain, with the rest looked up from reference TRBV5-4 and TRBJ2-2, is ETGVTQSPTHLIKTRGQQVTLRCSSQSGHNTVSWYQQALGQGPQFIFQYYREEENGRGNFPPRFSGLQFPNYSSELNVNALELDDSALYLCASSLTGTNTGELFFGEGSRLTVL.

This clone was seen more than once but under ten times. The genes are TRBV7-2 and TRBJ2-5, with 8 bases fitting TRBD2. With V trimmed by 2 bases and J by 4 bases, 15 bases remained unmatched. The germline V gene has CDR1 SGHTA and CDR2 FQGNSA. This CDR3 has 18 amino acids. CDR3 nucleotides: TGTGCCAGCAGCTTAAAAAGCCGCGTAGGGACTAGAATAGAGACCCAGTACTTC. Translated, it gives CASSLKSRVGTRIETQYF.

This chain uses TRBV7-3 with TRBJ2-6; D possibly corresponds to TRBD1 (6 bases). This CDR3 has 17 residues. Trimming shortened V by 4 bases and J by 4 bases, and 17 bases separated the two germline ends. CDR1 is SGHTA, CDR2 FQGTGA, per germline. CDR3 loop: CASSSKQGPAGANVLTF. DNA of the CDR3: TGTGCCAGCAGCTCGAAACAGGGTCCCGCCGGGGCCAACGTCCTGACTTTC.

CDR3 DNA: TGTGCCAGCAGTGAGGGGCCCGGACGGGGACTCTCCTACAATGAGCAGTTCTTC. It translates to CASSEGPGRGLSYNEQFF. This chain joins TRBV6-1 and TRBJ2-1, with D perhaps TRBD2 (6 bases). V was trimmed by 3 bases and J by 0 bases, leaving 18 bases between them. Germline assignment: CDR1 MNHNS and CDR2 SASEGT. There are 18 residues in the CDR3.

The rearrangement joins TRBV7-9 to TRBJ2-1; 8 nucleotides line up with TRBD2. The CDR3 is made up of 19 amino acids. Germline trimming cut 6 bases from V and 2 bases from J; bases unmatched to any gene: 18. CDR1 SEHNR and CDR2 FQNEAQ come from the germline V gene (reference sequence). CDR3 loop: CASRVSPGGRGGAYNEQFF. The CDR3 region has the DNA TGTGCCAGCAGAGTCTCGCCGGGCGGACGGGGGGGTGCCTACAATGAGCAGTTCTTC.

The genes are TRBV5-4 and TRBJ2-5, with TRBD2 matching 8 bases. J gave up 5 bases and V 0 bases, and 6 bases lay outside the gene matches. Germline V gene lookup returns CDR1 SGHNT and CDR2 YYREEE (reference sequence). This CDR3 comprises 15 residues. CDR3 in DNA: TGTGCCAGCAGCTTGGCCGGGACTAGAGTTGAGACCCAGTACTTC. This sequence encodes CASSLAGTRVETQYF.

J is TRBJ2-7 and V is TRBV3-1 (or the pseudogene TRBV3-2); D not certain. CDR1 and CDR2 from the germline V gene are LGHDT and YNNKEL (reference sequence). V was clipped by 0 bases and J by 3 bases, with 3 bases between them. CDR3 length: 12 amino acids. The CDR3 DNA reads as TGTGCCAGCAGCCAAGATCACTACGAGCAGTACTTC. Protein product: CASSQDHYEQYF.

This clone was observed a few times. The gene calls are TRBV14 and TRBJ2-1, with 7 bases matching TRBD2. CDR1 is SGHDN and CDR2 is FVKESK in the germline V gene. Germline trimming cut 3 bases from V and 3 bases from J; bases unmatched to any gene: 2. The CDR3 consists of 14 residues. In DNA form, the CDR3 reads TGTGCCAGCAGCCAGTGGGGGGGCTACAATGAGCAGTTCTTC. It encodes CASSQWGGYNEQFF.

This clone was detected a few times. This chain uses TRBV11-3 with TRBJ2-2; D unclear. Germline assignment: CDR1 SGHNT and CDR2 YENEEA. Trimming took 4 bases from V and 0 from J, leaving 9 bases between them. The CDR3 contains 15 residues. CDR3 bases: TGTGCCAGCAGCTCCCAGGCAGCGAACACCGGGGAGCTGTTTTTT. It encodes CASSSQAANTGELFF.

The rearrangement links TRBV4-2 to TRBJ1-1; D unclear. V was clipped by 2 bases and J by 0 bases, with 4 bases between them. Germline loops: CDR1 LGHNA, CDR2 YNFKEQ. The CDR3 totals 13 residues. The chain's CDR3 is CASSQQMNTEAFF. The DNA for the CDR3 is TGTGCCAGCAGCCAACAAATGAACACTGAAGCTTTCTTT.

The chain is built from TRBV7-8 and TRBJ1-1; 8 bases fit TRBD1. V shed 1 base, J shed 4 bases, and the junction held 11 bases outside the gene matches. Germline-derived CDR1 and CDR2 are SGHVS and FQNEAQ. This CDR3 region has 17 residues. CDR3 coding DNA: TGTGCCAGCAGCTTAGTCGCAGGGGGCGGATTTTCCACTGAAGCTTTCTTT. Protein: CASSLVAGGGFSTEAFF.

The J gene is TRBJ2-7, the V gene TRBV24-1, with 8 bases aligning to TRBD1. The CDR3 is 15 residues long. J lost 5 bases, V lost 3 bases, and 8 bases had no gene match. Germline lookup yields CDR1 KGHDR and CDR2 SFDVKD. The CDR3 is CATSDTGGYPHEQYF. The CDR3 nucleotides are TGTGCCACCAGTGATACAGGGGGGTATCCCCACGAGCAGTACTTC.

This clone was observed a handful of times. Additional DNA sequences in this sample encode the identical CDR3. V gene TRBV10-3 combines with J gene TRBJ2-7, with D perhaps TRBD1 (5 bases). The CDR3 is made up of 14 amino acids. Germline CDR1 is ENHRY and CDR2 is SYGVKD. V lost 3 bases to trimming and J lost 0 bases, with 9 bases between them. For the CDR3, the DNA is TGTGCCATCAGTGATCCCACAGGCTCCTACGAGCAGTACTTC. Amino acid sequence: CAISDPTGSYEQYF.

This clone came up once. The rearrangement uses TRBV10-3 and TRBJ2-1; 8 bases are a match to TRBD2. This CDR3 has 16 amino acids. V lost 0 bases to trimming and J lost 6 bases; unmatched junction nucleotides: 7. Germline V CDR1 and CDR2: ENHRY, SYGVKD. This CDR3 is CAISESNGRASNEQFF. The CDR3 DNA sequence: TGTGCCATCAGTGAGTCTAACGGGAGGGCCTCCAATGAGCAGTTCTTC.

The chain recombines TRBV19 with TRBJ2-7; a weak D match, TRBD1 (5 bases). V dropped 0 bases and J dropped 4 bases, with 10 bases sitting between them. CDR3 length: 14 residues. CDR1 and CDR2 from the germline V gene are LNHDA and SQIVND (reference sequence). The DNA of the CDR3 is TGTGCCAGTAGTATAGATCGACAGTTTTACGAGCAGTACTTC. This sequence encodes CASSIDRQFYEQYF.

The genes are TRBV6-5 and TRBJ1-2, with TRBD1 identical over 10 bases. CDR3 size: 15 residues. The germline CDR1 and CDR2 sequences are MNHEY and SVGAGI. V shed 8 bases, J shed 7 bases, and the junction held 13 bases outside the gene matches. CDR3 in amino acids: CASGTGATIGPGYTF. Here the CDR3 DNA reads TGTGCCAGCGGGACAGGGGCGACCATTGGTCCTGGCTACACCTTC.

J is TRBJ1-2 and V is TRBV29-1; no definite D call. Germline assignment: CDR1 SQVTM and CDR2 ANQGSEA. V dropped 7 bases and J dropped 8 bases, with 20 bases sitting between them. The length of the CDR3 is 13 residues. The DNA of the CDR3 is TGCAGCGCTACTTCAGCGGGGATAGAGGGCTACACCTTC. Translating gives CSATSAGIEGYTF.

This clone was detected once. J is TRBJ2-1 and V is TRBV28, with D perhaps TRBD2 (6 bases). The germline V gene encodes CDR1 MDHEN and CDR2 SYDVKM. V lost 3 bases and J lost 7, with 16 bases in between. The CDR3 covers 15 residues. The CDR3 region is CASSFGTARLNEQFF. CDR3 DNA sequence: TGTGCCAGCAGTTTTGGGACTGCGAGATTGAATGAGCAGTTCTTC.

This clone was observed a single time. The chain carries TRBV4-3 and TRBJ2-6; TRBD1 agrees at 8 bases. Germline trimming cut 1 base from V and 3 bases from J; bases unmatched to any gene: 8. The CDR3 covers 18 residues. Germline assignment: CDR1 LGHNA and CDR2 YSLEER. CDR3 DNA: TGCGCCAGCAGCCAAGTACCAGGGGGCGTCAGTGGGGCCAACGTCCTGACTTTC. Amino acid sequence: CASSQVPGGVSGANVLTF.

This chain links TRBV2 with TRBJ2-2; 7 nucleotides agree with TRBD2. CDR3 length: 14 amino acids. CDR1 is SNHLY and CDR2 is FYNNEI in the germline V gene. V lost 5 bases to trimming and J lost 5 bases; unmatched junction nucleotides: 5. The CDR3 nucleotides read TGTGCCAGCAGTAGGGGCGGGGGAACCGGGGAGCTGTTTTTT. Its translation: CASSRGGGTGELFF.